The T cell receptor (beta chain) under discussion was sequenced for a study of cytomegalovirus exposure and HLA in healthy donors. Study-wide background: A subsequent analysis reported that the roughly 120 validation repertoires were produced on the same platform that had also been used for the 666 first-cohort repertoires. Study-wide results and caveats: In a later analysis, first-cohort TCR clusters were found to tend to co-occur in the 100 to 150 validation repertoires. The study listed around 150 cytomegalovirus-associated TCR beta chains. In vitro checks showed that a few CMV-associated chains really do target CMV antigens.

Notes on this clone: Its antigen is as yet unknown.

The protocol was immunoSEQ multiplex PCR, while the TCRdb copy is restricted to in-frame clones and leaves out a portion. The sample has about 220,000 clones; 85% to 95% are singletons. V was shortened by 5 bases and J by 0 bases, with 11 bases between the two germline ends. There are 16 residues in the CDR3. CDR1 and CDR2 from the germline V gene are MNHNY and SVGAGI (reference sequence). This receptor was taken from a woman aged 18-29 years in good health and CMV-seronegative. The chain employs TRBV6-6 and TRBJ1-6, with D uncertain. Sequenced material: PBMCs. The DNA of the CDR3 is TGTGCCAGCAGTACCAAGGCGGGCTCCTATAATTCACCCCTCCACTTT. This sequence encodes CASSTKAGSYNSPLHF.